This entry is about one T cell receptor beta chain. This clonotype was counted only a few times. The clone's antigen remains unknown. Per-nucleotide qualities are absent, and no much larger clonotype sits a single base away. This specimen comes from a study of glioma-infiltrating T cells (dated by TCRdb to the mid-2010s). In terms of the full investigation: Sequencing of TCR alpha- and beta-chain repertoires was performed on glioma tissue, on non-neoplastic brain tissue, and on matched peripheral blood mononuclear cells. Each tissue-infiltrating repertoire was compared with the same patient's peripheral blood repertoire to measure divergence between tissue and blood T-cell populations. Three low-grade glioma patients, about eight primary glioblastoma patients and three non-glioma patients contributing non-neoplastic brain tissue were included in the paired cohort. What the work shows at the level of the full study, not this receptor alone: Group comparisons rested on small numbers: three non-neoplastic, three low-grade glioma and fewer than 10 glioblastoma patients. VJ-independent divergence between tissue and blood was lower than expected in non-neoplastic patients but higher than expected in all gliomas, particularly low-grade gliomas. Only a very small number of CDR3 sequences turned up in both tissue and blood, a result put down to high CDR3 diversity combined with limited sampling.

The iRepertoire nested amplicon-rescue multiplex PCR (arm-PCR) platform was used to amplify TCR alpha and beta CDR3 regions from RNA. The input for one-step reverse transcription and amplification was about 90-400 ng of tissue mRNA or PBMC total RNA. Following bead purification, Illumina adapters were added by a secondary multiplex PCR, and the libraries were gel-purified between 200 and 400 bp. Internal 6-nucleotide barcodes were carried by the libraries and were used for demultiplexing. The libraries were sequenced on an Illumina MiSeq using 2x220 or 2x250 nucleotide paired-end reads. As for the original processing: Paired reads were merged with FLASH 1.2.11 and aligned to the GRCh37 human genome with BWA-MEM before extracting TRA and TRB reads. For V and J assignment, an IMGT-derived reference of cassette sequences and CDR3 motifs that included pseudogenes was used. Three-frame translation of reads was performed, and productive CDR3s were defined as those with a C...FGXG motif and no stop codons. Unique combinations of V-J cassette pair and CDR3 amino acid sequence were defined as clonotypes. Hamming distance filtering was applied to reads, with thresholds set by the sequence error rate of each sample in mapped regions. TCRdb redid the processing of the public reads, applying fastp at Q25 and MiXCR, and retained in-frame beta chains. Each entry is one CDR3 protein sequence, shown with its most common DNA and genes. In this record, the V and J calls reflect TCRdb's handling and not the investigators' own analysis. Across this sample there are about 140,000 distinct CDR3 sequences, with roughly two fifths seen only once. Around 20% of the sample comes from the top ten.

Counted from cysteine to phenylalanine, this CDR3 has 12 amino acids. The only DNA kept is the CDR3, 36 bases in frame from the first base. For this chain, trimming is 9 bases at the V end and 7 bases at the J end, and the number of junction bases without a gene match is 7. CDR1 and CDR2 are drawn from the germline V gene (reference sequence): SEHNR, FQNEAQ. The sequenced material came from glioma tissue, nonneoplastic brain tissue, or PBMCs (not recorded which). This TCR derives from a human donor with low-grade glioma or glioblastoma, undergoing nonglioma brain surgery, or in good health (not recorded which). The chain is made from TRBV7-9 and TRBJ1-1; 8 central nucleotides agree with TRBD1. The nucleotides read TGTGCCAGTTACAGGGGGGCGAATGAAGCTTTCTTT. This is translated as CASYRGANEAFF.